This passage covers 14 T cell receptor beta chains from one sample sequenced in a study of blood T cell repertoires in COVID-19 (dated by TCRdb to 2018 to 2021). Library creation used the immunoSEQ multiplex PCR assay. Drawn from immuneACCESS, this table holds only the in-frame rearrangements with V and J called that TCRdb kept. Clones are partly lost; checked studies trace under half to an unresolved V gene and leave the rest unexplained. For this sample there are 150,000 to 200,000 clones; 82% appear just once. The ten largest clones add up to around 8% of the sample. Sequencing was carried out using peripheral blood. All receptors derive from a woman aged 55-75 years with COVID-19, enrolled during active disease.

CDR3 in DNA: TGCGCCAGCAGCTTAGGCGGCAGGGGGCTAGGTTCACCCCTCCACTTT. Translation: CASSLGGRGLGSPLHF. The chain carries TRBV5-1 and TRBJ1-6; TRBD1 agrees at 8 bases. Germline CDR1 SGHRS, CDR2 YFSETQ. Trimming at V came to 2 bases and at J to 9 bases, leaving 10 bases not matched to a gene. This CDR3 has 16 residues.

This clone was seen a handful of times. The V gene is TRBV6-6, the J gene TRBJ1-2, with D possibly matching TRBD1 (5 bases). V dropped 6 bases and J dropped 4 bases, with 15 bases sitting between them. This CDR3 has 14 residues. In germline, CDR1 is MNHNY, CDR2 SVGAGI (reference sequence). CDR3 DNA: TGTGCCAGCAGGAGACAGTACCCAGGCTATGGCTACACCTTC. Translated: CASRRQYPGYGYTF.

The V call is TRBV15, the J call TRBJ1-3, with a weak D call TRBD1 (6 bases). The ends were cut back, 0 bases at V and 4 bases at J, with 13 bases in the middle. Per germline, CDR1 LNHNV and CDR2 YYDKDF (reference sequence). CDR3 length equals 16 residues. CDR3 protein: CATSRDTGSGGNTIYF. Here the CDR3 DNA reads TGTGCCACCAGCAGAGATACAGGGTCTGGCGGAAACACCATATATTTT.

The J gene is TRBJ2-7, the V gene TRBV23-1; TRBD1 might be the D (6 bases). TRBV23-1 is filed as an ORF, its function uncertain. The germline V and J ends were trimmed by 2 bases and 3 bases, with 11 bases remaining between them. This CDR3 spans 14 amino acids. The CDR3 DNA reads as TGCGCCAGCAGTCAACAGGGCAGGGGCTACGAGCAGTACGTC. It specifies CASSQQGRGYEQYV.

V is TRBV5-6 and J is TRBJ2-7, with 11 bases aligning to TRBD1. V was clipped by 3 bases and J by 3 bases; unmatched bases: 8. Germline CDR1 reads SGHDT; CDR2 reads YYEEEE. This CDR3 comprises 16 residues. CDR3 sequence: CASSYLGQGAHYEQYV. DNA of the CDR3: TGTGCCAGCAGCTACCTCGGACAGGGGGCCCACTACGAGCAGTACGTC.

CDR3 nucleotide sequence: TGTGCCAGCAGTTACTCGATTGTAAGAAGCCCCTACGAGCAGTACTTC. Amino acid sequence: CASSYSIVRSPYEQYF. V gene TRBV6-2 or TRBV6-3 combines with J gene TRBJ2-7; D is uncertain. The V end lost 0 bases, the J end lost 2 bases, and 14 bases lay between the germline ends. Germline V gene data show CDR1 as MNHEY and CDR2 as SVGEGT. CDR3 size: 16 residues.

This sequence joins TRBV7-2 and TRBJ2-3; D possibly corresponds to TRBD2 (5 bases). The V end lost 5 bases, the J end lost 4 bases, and 13 bases lay between the germline ends. Germline CDR1 SGHTA, CDR2 FQGNSA. The CDR3 runs to 14 residues. This chain's CDR3 is CASSPGFRSDTQYF. The CDR3, as DNA: TGTGCCAGCAGCCCGGGATTTAGGTCAGATACGCAGTATTTT.

This rearrangement joins TRBV4-3 to TRBJ2-1; TRBD2 matches 9 bases. Germline CDR1 LGHNA, CDR2 YSLEER. CDR3 length: 13 amino acids. With 0 bases clipped from V and 13 bases from J, the junction kept 4 bases outside the gene matches. Written as DNA, the CDR3 is TGCGCCAGCAGCCAAGAGTTAGGGACTAGCCAGTTCTTC. Translating it yields CASSQELGTSQFF.

The rearrangement uses TRBV30 and TRBJ1-6, with 7 bases that match TRBD1. This CDR3 is built from 13 residues. Trimming cost V 4 bases and J 9 bases; bases outside gene matches: 6. Germline V CDR1 and CDR2: GTSNPN, SVGIG (reference sequence). The CDR3 nucleotides read TGTGCCTGGAAATCGACAGGGAGTTCACCCCTCCACTTT. Translation gives CAWKSTGSSPLHF. Looking up the rest from reference TRBV30 and TRBJ1-6 gives the full variable domain: SQTIHQWPATLVQPVGSPLSLECTVEGTSNPNLYWYRQAAGRGLQLLFYSVGIGQISSEVPQNLSASRPQDRQFILSSKKLLLSDSGFYLCAWKSTGSSPLHFGNGTRLTVT.

J is TRBJ2-5 and V is TRBV7-2; D possibly corresponds to TRBD2 (5 bases). The V end lost 5 bases, the J end lost 0 bases, and 7 bases lay between the germline ends. The CDR3 has 13 amino acids. Germline V gene sequence: CDR1 SGHTA, CDR2 FQGNSA. CDR3 coding DNA: TGTGCCAGCAGCGCTAGCTACCAAGAGACCCAGTACTTC. It is translated as CASSASYQETQYF. Looking up the rest from reference TRBV7-2 and TRBJ2-5 gives the full variable domain: GAGVSQSPSNKVTEKGKDVELRCDPISGHTALYWYRQSLGQGLEFLIYFQGNSAPDKSGLPSDRFSAERTGGSVSTLTIQRTQQEDSAVYLCASSASYQETQYFGPGTRLLVL.

The V and J genes are TRBV11-2 and TRBJ1-6, with D perhaps TRBD1 (5 bases). Germline V gene sequence: CDR1 SGHAT, CDR2 FQNNGV. The CDR3 spans 16 residues. Trimming removed 5 bases at V and 3 bases at J, with 14 bases between. CDR3 sequence: CASSAEGLNYNSPLHF. The DNA for the CDR3 is TGTGCCAGCAGCGCGGAGGGGCTCAACTATAATTCACCCCTCCACTTT. Combining the CDR3 with reference TRBV11-2 and TRBJ1-6 gives the whole variable domain EAGVAQSPRYKIIEKRQSVAFWCNPISGHATLYWYQQILGQGPKLLIQFQNNGVVDDSQLPKDRFSAERLKGVDSTLKIQPAKLEDSAVYLCASSAEGLNYNSPLHFGNGTRLTVT.

The gene calls are TRBV6-5 and TRBJ1-6, with TRBD1 as a possible D gene (5 bases). V shed 10 bases and J shed 7 bases, with 14 bases lying between them. This CDR3 spans 13 amino acids. The V gene's germline CDR1 is MNHEY and CDR2 SVGAGI. The CDR3, as DNA: TGTGCCATCAAGGACATGGTGAATTCACCCCTCCACTTT. Translating gives CAIKDMVNSPLHF.

The rearrangement joins TRBV4-3 to TRBJ2-1; D might be TRBD1 (6 bases). V lost 0 bases and J lost 4, with 10 bases in between. The CDR3 has 15 amino acids. Germline V gene lookup returns CDR1 LGHNA and CDR2 YSLEER. CDR3: CASSQERTVYNEQFF. The CDR3 bases are TGCGCCAGCAGCCAAGAAAGGACAGTTTACAATGAGCAGTTCTTC.

The table lists this clone with a count of one. The gene calls are TRBV9 and TRBJ1-1, with D perhaps TRBD1 (6 bases). The V and J ends lost 0 bases and 1 base respectively, with 10 bases between them. CDR3 size: 15 residues. Germline V CDR1 and CDR2: SGDLS, YYNGEE. The CDR3 sequence is CASSVVAGANTEAFF. CDR3 nucleotides: TGTGCCAGCAGCGTAGTGGCAGGGGCGAACACTGAAGCTTTCTTT.